Listed here are 26 T cell receptor beta chains from one sample, sequenced in a study of OX40 agonist ivuxolimab in advanced cancers. This table comes from immunoSEQ multiplex PCR, and its TCRdb copy is limited to in-frame clones, with some not included. The sample contains 90,000 or so clones, about 90% of which appear only once. The sample consisted of CD4+ or CD8+ T cells sorted from blood, taken in a trial of the OX40 agonist ivuxolimab. Receptors were obtained from an adult with an advanced solid tumor such as melanoma, head and neck, liver or kidney cancer.

This clone was seen only a few times. The V call is TRBV5-1, the J call TRBJ1-2, with D maybe TRBD1 (6 bases). The CDR3 loop spans 15 amino acids. V lost 5 bases, J lost 4 bases, and 18 bases lay in between. Germline V lookup: CDR1 SGHRS, CDR2 YFSETQ. The CDR3 coding sequence is TGCGCCAGCAGGTCGGCTACAGGGCTGGTCTATGGCTACACCTTC. Amino acid sequence: CASRSATGLVYGYTF.

The rearrangement joins TRBV7-9 to TRBJ2-2; the D is unclear. The CDR3 runs to 15 residues. CDR1 SEHNR and CDR2 FQNEAQ come from the germline V gene (reference sequence). Trimming pared 2 bases from V and 4 bases from J, leaving 11 bases between. The DNA for the CDR3 is TGTGCCAGCAGCTTAATATCATCTGGCACCGGGGAGCTGTTTTTT. It codes for CASSLISSGTGELFF.

V is TRBV11-3 and J is TRBJ2-1; D is unclear. Germline values: CDR1 SGHNT, CDR2 YENEEA. Trimming stripped 1 base from V and 10 bases from J, with 8 bases between. The CDR3 length is 12 residues. The CDR3 loop is CASSLVPWEQFF. The CDR3 nucleotides read TGTGCCAGCAGCTTAGTTCCTTGGGAGCAGTTCTTC.

J is TRBJ2-1 and V is TRBV10-3; D is ambiguous. This CDR3 region has 15 residues. Trimming stripped 10 bases from V and 4 bases from J, with 20 bases between. The germline CDR1 and CDR2 sequences are ENHRY and SYGVKD. CDR3 nucleotide sequence: TGTGCCACCCAAATCCGGGCCCTTGTTTACAATGAGCAGTTCTTC. It translates to CATQIRALVYNEQFF.

The chain couples TRBV30 to TRBJ2-1; TRBD2 agrees at 7 bases. This CDR3 contains 14 residues. With V trimmed by 3 bases and J by 8 bases, 10 bases remained unmatched. Germline lookup yields CDR1 GTSNPN and CDR2 SVGIG (reference sequence). DNA for the CDR3: TGTGCCTGGAGAGGGAGGGAGTCCTTTCATGAGCAGTTCTTC. This sequence encodes CAWRGRESFHEQFF.

The V and J genes are TRBV11-3 and TRBJ2-7; perhaps TRBD2 as D (5 bases). V gave up 8 bases and J gave up 6 bases, with 23 bases separating them. This CDR3 spans 15 amino acids. CDR1 is SGHNT, CDR2 YENEEA, per germline. CDR3 DNA sequence: TGTGCCAGCGGCTCGAGGGTAATTGGGCCTTCCGAGCAGTACTTC. Encoded protein: CASGSRVIGPSEQYF.

The chain carries TRBV7-9 and TRBJ1-3; no reliable D call. Trimming removed 6 bases from V and 4 bases from J, with 13 bases in between. Germline-derived CDR1 and CDR2 are SEHNR and FQNEAQ (reference sequence). The CDR3 runs to 14 residues. CDR3 sequence (DNA): TGTGCCAGCAGTCTAGCGGGTCCCGGAAACACCATATATTTT. Translated, it gives CASSLAGPGNTIYF.

The table lists this clone with a count of one. The rearrangement joins TRBV5-4 to TRBJ2-3; no clear D. V was cut by 0 bases and J by 0 bases, with 5 bases left in between. Germline CDR1 SGHNT, CDR2 YYREEE (reference sequence). The CDR3 covers 14 residues. The CDR3 nucleotides are TGTGCCAGCAGCTTGGCTGGCAGCACAGATACGCAGTATTTT. Residues: CASSLAGSTDTQYF.

The genes are TRBV27 and TRBJ2-7; TRBD1 is a possible D gene (6 bases). The germline V gene has CDR1 MNHEY and CDR2 SMNVEV (reference sequence). The V gene lost 5 bases and the J gene lost 0 bases, with 14 bases spanning the gap. CDR3 length: 15 residues. The CDR3: CASSLGQISSYEQYF. Here the CDR3 DNA reads TGTGCCAGCAGTCTCGGACAGATTTCCTCCTACGAGCAGTACTTC.

The chain is built from TRBV7-9 and TRBJ2-5; D is unresolved. Between the trimmed V and J ends, which lost 6 bases and 2 bases, there was a span of 7 bases. The germline V gene encodes CDR1 SEHNR and CDR2 FQNEAQ (reference sequence). This CDR3 region has 12 residues. CDR3 amino acids: CASRNLQETQYF. CDR3 bases: TGTGCCAGCAGAAACCTACAAGAGACCCAGTACTTC.

This chain joins TRBV6-5 and TRBJ2-7, with D perhaps matching TRBD1 (6 bases). Germline CDR1 reads MNHEY; CDR2 reads SVGAGI. With 6 bases removed from V and 4 bases from J, the gap between germline ends came to 16 bases. The CDR3 has 14 amino acids. Here the CDR3 DNA reads TGTGCCAGCAGGCCCCGACAGGATTCTTACGAGCAGTACTTC. The encoded protein is CASRPRQDSYEQYF.

The chain carries TRBV6-1 and TRBJ2-1; D is uncertain. The V gene lost 4 bases and the J gene lost 0 bases, with 10 bases spanning the gap. The CDR3 consists of 15 residues. Germline V lookup: CDR1 MNHNS, CDR2 SASEGT. The CDR3 nucleotides are TGTGCCAGCAGTGGGCTCACGGGCTCCTACAATGAGCAGTTCTTC. Its translation is CASSGLTGSYNEQFF.

The chain recombines TRBV14 with TRBJ2-3; 7 bases are a match to TRBD2. The CDR3 length is 18 residues. V lost 2 bases, J lost 2 bases, and 13 bases stayed unmatched. Germline loops: CDR1 SGHDN, CDR2 FVKESK. DNA for the CDR3: TGTGCCAGCAGCCAAAGAGGCCGGAGCGGGGACGCCACAGATACGCAGTATTTT. It translates to CASSQRGRSGDATDTQYF.

The gene calls are TRBV4-3 and TRBJ1-4; D is undetermined. Germline values: CDR1 LGHNA, CDR2 YSLEER. Trimming removed 0 bases from V and 7 bases from J, with 12 bases in between. This CDR3 is 15 amino acids long. The CDR3: CASSQDRVGGEKLFF. The DNA for the CDR3 is TGCGCCAGCAGCCAAGATCGTGTGGGAGGTGAAAAACTGTTTTTT.

The chain is built from TRBV10-3 and TRBJ2-2; D remains unclear. The length of the CDR3 is 13 residues. Germline lookup yields CDR1 ENHRY and CDR2 SYGVKD. V was trimmed by 4 bases and J by 5 bases, leaving 8 bases between them. This CDR3 is CAISGSETGELFF. CDR3 in DNA: TGTGCCATCAGTGGTAGTGAGACCGGGGAGCTGTTTTTT.

This clone showed up just once. The rearrangement links TRBV7-2 to TRBJ1-1; TRBD1 matches at 7 bases. There are 17 residues in the CDR3. The germline CDR1 and CDR2 sequences are SGHTA and FQGNSA. Trimming removed 0 bases from V and 1 base from J; junction bases left unmatched: 8. The CDR3 nucleotides are TGTGCCAGCAGCTTAGCGGAACCCAGGGGGAGGAACACTGAAGCTTTCTTT. Its translation is CASSLAEPRGRNTEAFF.

The gene calls are TRBV5-6 and TRBJ1-1; a possible D gene is TRBD1 (5 bases). Germline V gene data show CDR1 as SGHDT and CDR2 as YYEEEE. The CDR3 is 15 amino acids. V dropped 2 bases and J dropped 5 bases, with 16 bases sitting between them. The CDR3 region has the DNA TGTGCCAGCAGCTTAACGGGGGGTTATTGGACTGAAGCTTTCTTT. Translated: CASSLTGGYWTEAFF.

As DNA, the CDR3 is TGTGCCAGCAGTGCTACAGGGGCCCCTTGGCAAGAGACCCAGTACTTC. It specifies CASSATGAPWQETQYF. The genes are TRBV2 and TRBJ2-5, with TRBD1 matching 7 bases. With 4 bases clipped from V and 2 bases from J, the junction kept 10 bases outside the gene matches. CDR3 length: 16 amino acids. Germline V gene data show CDR1 as SNHLY and CDR2 as FYNNEI.

The chain is built from TRBV15 and TRBJ2-1; 10 positions agree with TRBD2. The CDR3 contains 18 residues. V trimming: 0 bases; J trimming: 8 bases; junction bases outside the gene matches: 13. Germline CDR1 is LNHNV and CDR2 is YYDKDF (reference sequence). The CDR3 region has the DNA TGTGCCACCAGCAGAGATATAAGGGCTAGCGGGAGAGAATATGAGCAGTTCTTC. This translates into CATSRDIRASGREYEQFF.

This clone was detected only once. The chain uses TRBV11-2 and TRBJ2-3; 7 bases map to TRBD2. The germline CDR1 and CDR2 sequences are SGHAT and FQNNGV. The length of the CDR3 is 17 residues. V lost 1 base and J lost 2; bases outside the gene matches: 9. CDR3 coding DNA: TGTGCCAGCAGCTTAGTCGGGTGGGAGGGCCCCACAGATACGCAGTATTTT. Protein: CASSLVGWEGPTDTQYF. Using reference TRBV11-2 and TRBJ2-3 for the parts outside the CDR3, the full variable domain is EAGVAQSPRYKIIEKRQSVAFWCNPISGHATLYWYQQILGQGPKLLIQFQNNGVVDDSQLPKDRFSAERLKGVDSTLKIQPAKLEDSAVYLCASSLVGWEGPTDTQYFGPGTRLTVL.

The rearrangement links TRBV28 to TRBJ2-7; a possible D gene is TRBD2 (6 bases). CDR3 size: 15 residues. Germline V lookup: CDR1 MDHEN, CDR2 SYDVKM. The germline V and J ends were trimmed by 5 bases and 2 bases, with 16 bases remaining between them. CDR3: CASSTFSGITYEQYF. The CDR3 DNA reads as TGTGCCAGCAGTACCTTTAGCGGCATAACCTACGAGCAGTACTTC.

This rearrangement joins TRBV15 to TRBJ2-1; TRBD2 is a possible D gene (7 bases). The CDR3 runs to 18 residues. The germline CDR1 and CDR2 sequences are LNHNV and YYDKDF (reference sequence). V lost 1 base and J 7 bases, leaving 23 bases between the germline ends. This CDR3 is CATSRGVGGPKTLNEQFF. CDR3 DNA sequence: TGTGCCACCAGCAGAGGCGTCGGGGGGCCAAAGACCCTAAATGAGCAGTTCTTC.

V usage is TRBV7-3 and J usage is TRBJ2-3; D is unresolved. The CDR3 is 15 residues long. Trimming cost V 5 bases and J 0 bases, with 12 bases left between them. Germline V gives CDR1 SGHTA, CDR2 FQGTGA. CDR3 DNA sequence: TGTGCCAGCAGCCCTCGAGGCGATAGCACAGATACGCAGTATTTT. This encodes CASSPRGDSTDTQYF.

The chain recombines TRBV2 with TRBJ2-1; D unresolved. V was cut by 6 bases and J by 0 bases, with 9 bases left in between. Germline values: CDR1 SNHLY, CDR2 FYNNEI. This CDR3 is 14 amino acids long. The CDR3 sequence is CASSVLSSYNEQFF. Written as DNA, the CDR3 is TGTGCCAGCAGCGTTCTTAGCTCCTACAATGAGCAGTTCTTC.

The chain has TRBV4-3 and TRBJ2-1; TRBD1 matches 12 bases. The V segment lost 4 bases and the J segment 6 bases; nucleotides outside the gene matches: 16. This CDR3 has 19 amino acids. Per the germline V gene, CDR1 is LGHNA and CDR2 is YSLEER. This chain's CDR3 is CASSLRSTGTGGRGNEQFF. DNA of the CDR3: TGCGCCAGCAGCCTCCGATCAACCGGGACAGGGGGCAGAGGCAATGAGCAGTTCTTC.

The chain carries TRBV5-6 and TRBJ1-1; D possibly corresponds to TRBD1 (5 bases). In germline, CDR1 is SGHDT, CDR2 YYEEEE. This CDR3 is 14 amino acids long. Deletions cut 0 bases from V and 10 bases from J, with 16 bases between. CDR3 DNA sequence: TGTGCCAGCAGCTTGGGTGCGGGGGTAGGGCGAGCTTTCTTT. Protein sequence: CASSLGAGVGRAFF.